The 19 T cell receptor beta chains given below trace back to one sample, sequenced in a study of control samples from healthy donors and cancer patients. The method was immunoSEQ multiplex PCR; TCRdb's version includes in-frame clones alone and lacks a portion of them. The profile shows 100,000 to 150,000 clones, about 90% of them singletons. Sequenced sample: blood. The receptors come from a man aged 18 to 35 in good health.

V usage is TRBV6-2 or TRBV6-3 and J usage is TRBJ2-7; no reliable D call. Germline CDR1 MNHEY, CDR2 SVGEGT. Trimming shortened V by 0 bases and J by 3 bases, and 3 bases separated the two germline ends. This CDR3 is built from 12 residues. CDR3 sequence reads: CASSYSFYEQYF. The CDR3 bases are TGTGCCAGCAGTTACTCATTCTACGAGCAGTACTTC.

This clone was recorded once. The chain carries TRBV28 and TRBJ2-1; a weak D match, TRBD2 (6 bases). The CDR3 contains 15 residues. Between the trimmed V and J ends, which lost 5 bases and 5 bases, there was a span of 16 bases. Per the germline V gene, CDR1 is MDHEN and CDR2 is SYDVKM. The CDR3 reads CASSHPGTANNEQFF. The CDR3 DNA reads TGTGCCAGCAGTCATCCCGGGACTGCGAACAATGAGCAGTTCTTC.

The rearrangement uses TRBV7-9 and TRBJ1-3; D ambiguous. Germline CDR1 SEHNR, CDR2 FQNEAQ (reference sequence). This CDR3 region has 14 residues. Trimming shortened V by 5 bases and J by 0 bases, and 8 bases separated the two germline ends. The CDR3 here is CASSPDSSGNTIYF. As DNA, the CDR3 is TGTGCCAGCAGCCCGGATTCCTCTGGAAACACCATATATTTT.

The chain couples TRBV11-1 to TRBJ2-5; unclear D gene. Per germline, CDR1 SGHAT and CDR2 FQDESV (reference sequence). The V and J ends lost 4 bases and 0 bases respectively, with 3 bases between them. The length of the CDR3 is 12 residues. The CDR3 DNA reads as TGTGCCAGCAGCTCCAACCAAGAGACCCAGTACTTC. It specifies CASSSNQETQYF.

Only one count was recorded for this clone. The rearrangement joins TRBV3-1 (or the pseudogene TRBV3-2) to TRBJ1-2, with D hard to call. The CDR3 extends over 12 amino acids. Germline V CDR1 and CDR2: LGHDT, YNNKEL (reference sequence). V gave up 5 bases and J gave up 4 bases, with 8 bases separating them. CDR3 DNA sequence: TGTGCCAGCAGCAGGGCCTCCTATGGCTACACCTTC. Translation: CASSRASYGYTF.

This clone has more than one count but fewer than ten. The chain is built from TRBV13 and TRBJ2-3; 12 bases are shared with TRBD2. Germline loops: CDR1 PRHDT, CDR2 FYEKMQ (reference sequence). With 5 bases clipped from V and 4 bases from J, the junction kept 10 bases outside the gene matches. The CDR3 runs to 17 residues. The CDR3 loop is CASSRRLAGAGADTQYF. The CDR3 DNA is TGTGCCAGCAGCCGTCGACTAGCGGGAGCGGGCGCAGATACGCAGTATTTT.

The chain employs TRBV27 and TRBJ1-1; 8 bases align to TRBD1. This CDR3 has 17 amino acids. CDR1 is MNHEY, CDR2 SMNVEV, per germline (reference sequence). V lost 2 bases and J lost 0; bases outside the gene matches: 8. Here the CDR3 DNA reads TGTGCCAGCAGTTTAACTTCAGGGGGCACTCTGAACACTGAAGCTTTCTTT. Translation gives CASSLTSGGTLNTEAFF.

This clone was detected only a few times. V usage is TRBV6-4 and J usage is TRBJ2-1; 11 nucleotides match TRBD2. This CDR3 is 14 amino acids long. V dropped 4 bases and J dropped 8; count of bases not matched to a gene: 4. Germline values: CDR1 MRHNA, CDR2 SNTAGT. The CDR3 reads CASSVAGGPDEQFF. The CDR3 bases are TGTGCCAGCAGTGTAGCGGGAGGGCCAGATGAGCAGTTCTTC.

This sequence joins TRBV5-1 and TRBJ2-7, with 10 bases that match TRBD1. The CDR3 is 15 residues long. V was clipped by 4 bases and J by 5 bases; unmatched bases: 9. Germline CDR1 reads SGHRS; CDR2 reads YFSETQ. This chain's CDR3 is CASSVWGQGNDEQYF. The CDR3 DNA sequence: TGCGCCAGCAGCGTTTGGGGACAGGGGAACGACGAGCAGTACTTC.

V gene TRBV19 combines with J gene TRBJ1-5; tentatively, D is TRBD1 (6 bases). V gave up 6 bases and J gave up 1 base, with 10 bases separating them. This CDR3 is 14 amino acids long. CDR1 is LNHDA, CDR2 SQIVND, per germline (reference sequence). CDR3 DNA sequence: TGTGCCAGTAGGACCGGACAGAGCAATCAGCCCCAGCATTTT. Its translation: CASRTGQSNQPQHF.

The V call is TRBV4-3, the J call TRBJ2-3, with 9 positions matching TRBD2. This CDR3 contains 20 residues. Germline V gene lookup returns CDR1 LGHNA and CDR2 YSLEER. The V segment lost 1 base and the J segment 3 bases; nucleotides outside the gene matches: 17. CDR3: CASSQGQTSGSRGYTDTQYF. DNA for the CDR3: TGCGCCAGCAGCCAAGGGCAGACTAGCGGATCAAGGGGGTATACAGATACGCAGTATTTT.

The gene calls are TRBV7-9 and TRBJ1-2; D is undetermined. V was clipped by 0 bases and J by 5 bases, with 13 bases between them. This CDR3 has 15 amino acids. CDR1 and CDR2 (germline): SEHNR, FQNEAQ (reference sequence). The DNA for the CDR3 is TGTGCCAGCAGCTTAGCCGTTCGGGGTCTATATGGCTACACCTTC. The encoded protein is CASSLAVRGLYGYTF. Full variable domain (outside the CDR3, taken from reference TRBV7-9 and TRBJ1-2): DTGVSQNPRHKITKRGQNVTFRCDPISEHNRLYWYRQTLGQGPEFLTYFQNEAQLEKSRLLSDRFSAERPKGSFSTLEIQRTEQGDSAMYLCASSLAVRGLYGYTFGSGTRLTVV.

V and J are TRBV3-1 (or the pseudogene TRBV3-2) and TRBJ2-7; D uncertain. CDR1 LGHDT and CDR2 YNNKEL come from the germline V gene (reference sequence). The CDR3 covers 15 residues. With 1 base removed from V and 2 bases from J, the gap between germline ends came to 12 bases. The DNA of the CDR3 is TGTGCCAGCAGCCAAGGAGGCGGCAGACCCTACGAGCAGTACTTC. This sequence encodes CASSQGGGRPYEQYF.

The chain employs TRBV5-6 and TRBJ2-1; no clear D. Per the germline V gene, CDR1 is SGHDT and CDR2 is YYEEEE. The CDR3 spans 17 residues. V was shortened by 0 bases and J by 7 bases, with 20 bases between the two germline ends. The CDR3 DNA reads TGTGCCAGCAGCTTGGATTTCCCCCGGCATCGCCGTAATGAGCAGTTCTTC. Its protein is CASSLDFPRHRRNEQFF.

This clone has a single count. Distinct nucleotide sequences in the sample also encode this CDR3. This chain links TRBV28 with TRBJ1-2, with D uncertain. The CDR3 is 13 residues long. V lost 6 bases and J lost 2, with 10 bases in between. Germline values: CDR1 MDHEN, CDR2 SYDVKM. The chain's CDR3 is CASSITGNYGYTF. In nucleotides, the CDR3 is TGTGCCAGCAGCATTACGGGGAACTATGGCTACACCTTC.

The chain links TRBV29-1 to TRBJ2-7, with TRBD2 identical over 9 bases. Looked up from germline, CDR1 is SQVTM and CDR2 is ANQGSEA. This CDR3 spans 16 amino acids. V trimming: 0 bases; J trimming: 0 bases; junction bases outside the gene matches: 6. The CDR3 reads CSVEEPSGKTSYEQYF. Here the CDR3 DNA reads TGCAGCGTTGAAGAGCCTAGCGGGAAGACCTCCTACGAGCAGTACTTC.

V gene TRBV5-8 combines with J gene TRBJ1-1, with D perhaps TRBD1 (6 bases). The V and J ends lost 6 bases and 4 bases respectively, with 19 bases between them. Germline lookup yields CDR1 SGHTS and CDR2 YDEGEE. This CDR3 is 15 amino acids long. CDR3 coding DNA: TGTGCCAGCACTCCTTTAAGTGGGGGCGGCACTGAAGCTTTCTTT. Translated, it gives CASTPLSGGGTEAFF.

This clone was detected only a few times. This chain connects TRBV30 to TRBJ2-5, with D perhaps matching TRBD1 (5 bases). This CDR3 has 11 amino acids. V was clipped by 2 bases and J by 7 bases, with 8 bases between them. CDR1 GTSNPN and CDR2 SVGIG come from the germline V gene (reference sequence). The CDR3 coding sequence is TGTGCCTGGAGTCCCCAGGGGACCCAGTACTTC. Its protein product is CAWSPQGTQYF.

The CDR3 nucleotides are TGTGCCAGCAGCTCGGGACTAGCCTACTACAATGAGCAGTTCTTC. Protein: CASSSGLAYYNEQFF. The rearrangement links TRBV7-9 to TRBJ2-1; TRBD2 matches 9 bases. J gave up 3 bases and V 4 bases, and 4 bases lay outside the gene matches. Germline V gene sequence: CDR1 SEHNR, CDR2 FQNEAQ (reference sequence). The CDR3 runs 15 residues.